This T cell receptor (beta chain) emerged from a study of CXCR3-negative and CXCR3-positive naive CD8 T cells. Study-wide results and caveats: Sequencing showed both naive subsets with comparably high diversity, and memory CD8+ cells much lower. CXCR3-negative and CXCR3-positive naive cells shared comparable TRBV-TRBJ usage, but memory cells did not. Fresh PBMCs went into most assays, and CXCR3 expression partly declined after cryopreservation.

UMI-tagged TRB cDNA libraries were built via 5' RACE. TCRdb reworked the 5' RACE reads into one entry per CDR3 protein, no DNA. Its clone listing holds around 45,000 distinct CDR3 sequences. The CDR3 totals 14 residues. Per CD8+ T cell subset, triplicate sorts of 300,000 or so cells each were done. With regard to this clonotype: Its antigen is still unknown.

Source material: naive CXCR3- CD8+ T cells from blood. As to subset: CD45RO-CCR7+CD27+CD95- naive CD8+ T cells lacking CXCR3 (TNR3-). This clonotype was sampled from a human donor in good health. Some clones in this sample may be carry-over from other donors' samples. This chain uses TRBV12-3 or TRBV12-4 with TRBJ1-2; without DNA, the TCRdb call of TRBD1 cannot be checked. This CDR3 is CASSPLSGAAGYTF.